Below, 29 T cell receptor beta chains from the same sample are listed, as sequenced in a study of cytomegalovirus exposure and HLA in healthy donors. The PCR was carried out with 60 Vbeta primers and 13 Jbeta primers. TCRdb keeps only in-frame clones here, not all; method: immunoSEQ multiplex PCR. The table lists approximately 130,000 clones, 70% to 80% of them singletons, with over 1.5% in the top ten. The sample taken for sequencing was PBMCs. These receptor sequences come from a woman aged 45-65 years in good health and CMV-seronegative.

The J gene is TRBJ2-2, the V gene TRBV7-3; 13 bases are a match to TRBD2. The germline CDR1 and CDR2 sequences are SGHTA and FQGTGA. CDR3 length: 16 amino acids. The V gene end was trimmed by 6 bases and the J gene end by 2 bases; junction bases not matched to a gene: 3. The CDR3 spells CASRLAGGPNTGELFF. In nucleotides, the CDR3 is TGTGCCAGCAGACTAGCGGGAGGGCCCAACACCGGGGAGCTGTTTTTT. Full variable domain (missing parts from reference TRBV7-3 and TRBJ2-2): GAGVSQTPSNKVTEKGKYVELRCDPISGHTALYWYRQSLGQGPEFLIYFQGTGAADDSGLPNDRFFAVRPEGSVSTLKIQRTERGDSAVYLCASRLAGGPNTGELFFGEGSRLTVL.

V and J are TRBV6-4 and TRBJ2-1; 12 bases align to TRBD1. Losses at the gene ends were 6 bases for V and 8 bases for J; bases not matched to a gene: 8. The germline V gene encodes CDR1 MRHNA and CDR2 SNTAGT. The CDR3 extends over 15 amino acids. DNA for the CDR3: TGTGCCAGCAGACCCGGGACAGGGGGCGGCGATGAGCAGTTCTTC. Its translation is CASRPGTGGGDEQFF.

The V and J genes are TRBV19 and TRBJ1-1; TRBD1 matches 12 bases. J lost 2 bases, V lost 6 bases, and 4 bases had no gene match. This CDR3 is 15 amino acids long. Germline V gives CDR1 LNHDA, CDR2 SQIVND (reference sequence). CDR3 protein: CASSLGQGANTEAFF. For the CDR3, the DNA is TGTGCCAGTAGCCTGGGACAGGGGGCTAACACTGAAGCTTTCTTT.

In DNA form, the CDR3 reads TGTGCCAGTAGTAGAAGCGGGGGGGACTCCTACAATGAGCAGTTCTTC. Amino acid sequence: CASSRSGGDSYNEQFF. This chain joins TRBV19 and TRBJ2-1, with 10 bases aligning to TRBD2. The CDR3 is 16 residues long. The germline CDR1 and CDR2 sequences are LNHDA and SQIVND (reference sequence). Trimming removed 4 bases from V and 0 bases from J; junction bases left unmatched: 3.

This clone is a singleton in its sample. The chain couples TRBV7-9 to TRBJ1-1; 7 bases map to TRBD1. CDR1 is SEHNR and CDR2 is FQNEAQ in the germline V gene (reference sequence). V trimming: 3 bases; J trimming: 3 bases; junction bases outside the gene matches: 19. CDR3 size: 19 residues. The CDR3 region is CASSFWAGGISNLDTEAFF. The CDR3 DNA is TGTGCCAGCAGCTTTTGGGCAGGGGGTATCTCGAACCTGGACACTGAAGCTTTCTTT.

In this sample, this clone turned up once. The J gene is TRBJ1-1, the V gene TRBV6-5, with a weak D call TRBD1 (6 bases). CDR1 and CDR2 from the germline V gene are MNHEY and SVGAGI. Trimming took 4 bases from V and 1 from J, leaving 10 bases between them. This CDR3 is built from 14 residues. The CDR3 is CASSFPGANTEAFF. For the CDR3, the DNA is TGTGCCAGCAGTTTCCCAGGGGCGAACACTGAAGCTTTCTTT.

The V gene is TRBV10-3, the J gene TRBJ2-1; 7 nucleotides line up with TRBD2. J lost 5 bases, V lost 6 bases, and 10 bases had no gene match. The V gene's germline CDR1 is ENHRY and CDR2 SYGVKD. There are 15 residues in the CDR3. The CDR3 loop is CAISGDYLKNNEQFF. As DNA, the CDR3 is TGTGCCATCAGCGGGGACTACCTAAAGAACAATGAGCAGTTCTTC.

CDR3 nucleotides: TGTGCCAGCAGTCCTAGGAGGAGCTATGGCTACACCTTC. Its translation is CASSPRRSYGYTF. The chain combines TRBV27 with TRBJ1-2; D not resolved. Between the trimmed V and J ends, which lost 5 bases and 4 bases, there was a span of 11 bases. The CDR3 length is 13 residues. The germline CDR1 and CDR2 sequences are MNHEY and SMNVEV (reference sequence).

The chain recombines TRBV6-1 with TRBJ2-1; tentative D call: TRBD1 (6 bases). This CDR3 has 12 residues. Germline V gene lookup returns CDR1 MNHNS and CDR2 SASEGT. V lost 7 bases, J lost 7 bases, and 11 bases lay in between. CDR3 in DNA: TGTGCCAGCATCAGGGGTTTGAATGAGCAGTTCTTC. It yields the protein CASIRGLNEQFF.

The chain links TRBV7-2 to TRBJ2-5, with D uncertain. V was shortened by 1 base and J by 5 bases, with 5 bases between the two germline ends. This CDR3 comprises 12 residues. Germline loops: CDR1 SGHTA, CDR2 FQGNSA. CDR3 sequence (DNA): TGTGCCAGCAGCTTAGGCCGGGAGACCCAGTACTTC. Translation gives CASSLGRETQYF.

A few counts support this clone. V is TRBV30 and J is TRBJ2-7, with 9 bases fitting TRBD2. V trimming: 2 bases; J trimming: 2 bases; junction bases outside the gene matches: 4. Germline V gene lookup returns CDR1 GTSNPN and CDR2 SVGIG (reference sequence). This CDR3 comprises 14 residues. The CDR3 coding sequence is TGTGCCTGGAGTCTGGCGGGAGGGCCCTACGAGCAGTACGTC. Protein product: CAWSLAGGPYEQYV.

This chain joins TRBV30 and TRBJ1-5; TRBD1 matches at 9 bases. With 8 bases clipped from V and 6 bases from J, the junction kept 5 bases outside the gene matches. From germline, CDR1 is GTSNPN and CDR2 SVGIG (reference sequence). The CDR3 sequence is 12 residues long. CDR3 sequence: CAAQGAGQPQHF. For the CDR3, the DNA is TGTGCCGCACAGGGGGCTGGTCAGCCCCAGCATTTT.

V usage is TRBV27 and J usage is TRBJ2-1; D perhaps matches TRBD1 (6 bases). Looked up from germline, CDR1 is MNHEY and CDR2 is SMNVEV (reference sequence). The CDR3 has 14 amino acids. V lost 5 bases and J 6 bases, leaving 14 bases between the germline ends. As DNA, the CDR3 is TGTGCCAGCAGTCCGCTCAGGGGAGCCAATGAGCAGTTCTTC. This translates into CASSPLRGANEQFF.

This clone was observed a single time. The V gene is TRBV5-4, the J gene TRBJ2-5; 9 nucleotides line up with TRBD2. Germline CDR1 is SGHNT and CDR2 is YYREEE (reference sequence). Trimming removed 0 bases from V and 6 bases from J; junction bases left unmatched: 9. This CDR3 region has 16 residues. The CDR3 region is CASSLGGGRAVKTQYF. CDR3 in DNA: TGTGCCAGCAGCTTGGGCGGCGGGAGGGCCGTAAAGACCCAGTACTTC.

The V and J genes are TRBV15 and TRBJ2-1, with TRBD2 as a possible D gene (5 bases). Trimming shortened V by 3 bases and J by 10 bases, and 13 bases separated the two germline ends. The CDR3 covers 13 residues. Germline CDR1 and CDR2: LNHNV and YYDKDF (reference sequence). CDR3 nucleotides: TGTGCCACCAGCAGTCCCCGGAGCGGAGAGCAGTTCTTC. Encoded protein: CATSSPRSGEQFF.

The chain is built from TRBV28 and TRBJ2-2; 7 nucleotides agree with TRBD2. Per the germline V gene, CDR1 is MDHEN and CDR2 is SYDVKM. The junction had 15 bases not matched to a gene; V was cut back by 8 bases and J by 6 bases. The CDR3 is made up of 16 amino acids. In nucleotides, the CDR3 is TGTGCCAGCCCCGAATGGGGGGGTCCAAATCCCGGGGAGCTGTTTTTT. This translates into CASPEWGGPNPGELFF.

This clone was picked up one time. The chain recombines TRBV5-6 with TRBJ2-3; D is uncertain. V was shortened by 0 bases and J by 0 bases, with 8 bases between the two germline ends. The CDR3 covers 15 residues. Germline-derived CDR1 and CDR2 are SGHDT and YYEEEE. The CDR3 protein is CASSLGAASTDTQYF. The CDR3 DNA sequence: TGTGCCAGCAGCTTGGGGGCAGCTAGCACAGATACGCAGTATTTT.

V gene TRBV5-6 combines with J gene TRBJ2-4; a possible D gene is TRBD1 (7 bases). From germline, CDR1 is SGHDT and CDR2 YYEEEE. The CDR3 has 14 residues. Trimming cost V 4 bases and J 5 bases, with 13 bases left between them. The CDR3 spells CASSQGGVENIQYF. In nucleotides, the CDR3 is TGTGCCAGCAGCCAGGGGGGCGTAGAAAACATTCAGTACTTC.

The chain recombines TRBV5-4 with TRBJ2-2; the D is unclear. The length of the CDR3 is 14 residues. The germline V gene has CDR1 SGHNT and CDR2 YYREEE (reference sequence). V lost 0 bases and J lost 1, with 4 bases in between. The CDR3 sequence is CASSLAGNTGELFF. CDR3 DNA: TGTGCCAGCAGCTTGGCCGGGAACACCGGGGAGCTGTTTTTT.

This clone occurred once. The chain carries TRBV29-1 and TRBJ1-3, with D uncertain. The CDR3 loop spans 13 amino acids. CDR1 SQVTM and CDR2 ANQGSEA come from the germline V gene. Deletions cut 6 bases from V and 1 base from J, with 10 bases between. CDR3: CSVPAGSGNTIYF. CDR3 in DNA: TGCAGCGTCCCAGCAGGATCTGGAAACACCATATATTTT.

The chain couples TRBV5-8 to TRBJ1-2; a weak D match, TRBD1 (5 bases). V was cut by 4 bases and J by 8 bases, with 12 bases left in between. Germline loops: CDR1 SGHTS, CDR2 YDEGEE. The CDR3 covers 12 residues. In DNA, the CDR3 is TGTGCCAGCAGCCAGGGAAGACTGGGCTACACCTTC. Translated: CASSQGRLGYTF.

This chain links TRBV2 with TRBJ1-4, with 7 bases aligning to TRBD1. This CDR3 spans 14 amino acids. Per germline, CDR1 SNHLY and CDR2 FYNNEI. V lost 11 bases, J lost 5 bases, and 11 bases stayed unmatched. For the CDR3, the DNA is TGTGCCTGTACTAGGGGACAGAAGAATGAAAAACTGTTTTTT. This gives the protein CACTRGQKNEKLFF. Looking up the rest from reference TRBV2 and TRBJ1-4 gives the full variable domain: EPEVTQTPSHQVTQMGQEVILRCVPISNHLYFYWYRQILGQKVEFLVSFYNNEISEKSEIFDDQFSVERPDGSNFTLKIRSTKLEDSAMYFCACTRGQKNEKLFFGSGTQLSVL.

This chain connects TRBV28 to TRBJ2-7; 15 nucleotides match TRBD2. The V and J ends lost 10 bases and 4 bases, in that order; junction bases with no gene match: 5. Germline assignment: CDR1 MDHEN and CDR2 SYDVKM. The CDR3 runs to 14 residues. CDR3 region: CATWTSGRGYEQYF. Here the CDR3 DNA reads TGTGCCACCTGGACTAGCGGGAGGGGTTACGAGCAGTACTTC.

The chain joins TRBV2 to TRBJ2-1, with a weak D call TRBD2 (5 bases). V was clipped by 8 bases and J by 4 bases, with 9 bases between them. The germline V gene encodes CDR1 SNHLY and CDR2 FYNNEI. This CDR3 is 12 amino acids long. CDR3 DNA sequence: TGTGCCAGCCGGAGGCTATACAATGAGCAGTTCTTC. Translated, it gives CASRRLYNEQFF.

The CDR3 spells CSVERCSNEQYF. CDR3 sequence (DNA): TGCAGCGTTGAGAGGTGTTCCAACGAGCAGTACTTC. The chain is built from TRBV29-1 and TRBJ2-7, with D unresolved. Between the trimmed V and J ends, which lost 3 bases and 5 bases, there was a span of 11 bases. Germline V CDR1 and CDR2: SQVTM, ANQGSEA. The CDR3 is 12 amino acids.

The gene calls are TRBV6-1 and TRBJ1-1; D perhaps matches TRBD1 (6 bases). CDR1 and CDR2 (germline): MNHNS, SASEGT. The CDR3 consists of 14 residues. V lost 4 bases, J lost 2 bases, and 11 bases lay in between. The CDR3: CASSGLTGNTEAFF. CDR3 nucleotide sequence: TGTGCCAGCAGTGGACTGACAGGAAACACTGAAGCTTTCTTT.

The chain links TRBV7-2 to TRBJ2-1; 9 positions agree with TRBD2. J gave up 11 bases and V 3 bases, and 11 bases lay outside the gene matches. This CDR3 is built from 15 residues. Germline V CDR1 and CDR2: SGHTA, FQGNSA. CDR3 DNA: TGTGCCAGCAGCTTTAGCGGGAGATCGCTTGGGCAGCAGTTCTTC. Translating it yields CASSFSGRSLGQQFF.

The chain uses TRBV5-4 and TRBJ2-1; 7 bases agree with TRBD2. J was trimmed by 0 bases and V by 4 bases; bases with no gene match: 7. This CDR3 is 16 amino acids long. Looked up from germline, CDR1 is SGHNT and CDR2 is YYREEE (reference sequence). As DNA, the CDR3 is TGTGCCAGCAGCCACGTCGGGAGGAACTCCTACAATGAGCAGTTCTTC. It translates to CASSHVGRNSYNEQFF.

This clone was seen only a few times. The V and J genes are TRBV6-1 and TRBJ1-2; D might be TRBD1 (6 bases). CDR1 and CDR2 from the germline V gene are MNHNS and SASEGT. The CDR3 runs to 15 residues. V lost 5 bases, J lost 6 bases, and 19 bases lay in between. The CDR3 DNA is TGTGCCAGCAGTTCTGTTTCGACAGGAATGCATGGCTACACCTTC. It yields the protein CASSSVSTGMHGYTF.